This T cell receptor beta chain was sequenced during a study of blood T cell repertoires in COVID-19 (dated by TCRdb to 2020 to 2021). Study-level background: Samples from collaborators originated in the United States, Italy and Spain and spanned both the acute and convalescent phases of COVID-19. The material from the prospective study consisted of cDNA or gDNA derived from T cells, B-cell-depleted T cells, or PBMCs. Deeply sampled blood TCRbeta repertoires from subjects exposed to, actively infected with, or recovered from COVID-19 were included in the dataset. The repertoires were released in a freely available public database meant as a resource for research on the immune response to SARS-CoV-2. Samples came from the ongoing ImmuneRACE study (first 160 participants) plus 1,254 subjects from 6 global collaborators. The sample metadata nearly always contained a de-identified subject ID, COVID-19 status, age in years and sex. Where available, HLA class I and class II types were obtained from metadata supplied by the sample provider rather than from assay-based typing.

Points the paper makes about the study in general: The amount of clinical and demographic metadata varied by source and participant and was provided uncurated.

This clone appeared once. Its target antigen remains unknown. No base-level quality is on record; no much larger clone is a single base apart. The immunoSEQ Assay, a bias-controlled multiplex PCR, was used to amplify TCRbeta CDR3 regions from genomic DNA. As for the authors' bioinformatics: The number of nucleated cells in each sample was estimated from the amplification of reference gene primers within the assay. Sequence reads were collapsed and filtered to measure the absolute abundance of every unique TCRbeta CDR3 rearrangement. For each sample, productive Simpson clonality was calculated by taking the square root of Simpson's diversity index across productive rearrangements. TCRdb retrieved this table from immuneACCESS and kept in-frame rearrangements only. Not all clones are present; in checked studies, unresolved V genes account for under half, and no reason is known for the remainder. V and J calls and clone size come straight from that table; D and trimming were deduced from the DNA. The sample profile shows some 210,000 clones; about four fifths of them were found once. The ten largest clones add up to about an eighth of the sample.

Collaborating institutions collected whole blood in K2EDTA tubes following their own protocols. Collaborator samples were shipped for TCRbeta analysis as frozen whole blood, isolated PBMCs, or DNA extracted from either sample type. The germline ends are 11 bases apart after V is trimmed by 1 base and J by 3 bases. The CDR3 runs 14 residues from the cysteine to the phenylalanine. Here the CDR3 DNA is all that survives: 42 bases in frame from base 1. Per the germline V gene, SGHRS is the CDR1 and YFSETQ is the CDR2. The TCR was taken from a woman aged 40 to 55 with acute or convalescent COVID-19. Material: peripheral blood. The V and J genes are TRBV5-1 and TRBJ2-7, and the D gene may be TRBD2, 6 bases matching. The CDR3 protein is CASSLWGENYEQYF. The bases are TGCGCCAGCAGCTTGTGGGGGGAGAACTACGAGCAGTACTTC.